The 10 T cell receptor beta chains below all came from one sample that was sequenced in a study of blood T cell repertoires in COVID-19. The protocol was immunoSEQ multiplex PCR, while the TCRdb copy is restricted to in-frame clones and leaves out a portion. The data show 200,000 to 300,000 clones, 75% to 90% seen once. The sequenced sample consisted of peripheral blood. The source of these receptors is a middle-aged woman with acute or convalescent COVID-19.

The chain is built from TRBV7-2 and TRBJ1-6, with TRBD1 matching over 9 bases. This CDR3 is 14 amino acids long. V gave up 1 base and J gave up 11 bases; unmatched junction bases: 3. The germline V gene has CDR1 SGHTA and CDR2 FQGNSA. The CDR3 sequence is CASSLEGQGTPLHF. In DNA, the CDR3 is TGTGCCAGCAGCTTAGAGGGACAGGGTACACCCCTCCACTTT.

The V call is TRBV23-1, the J call TRBJ2-1, with D unclear. TRBV23-1 counts as an open reading frame of uncertain function. Deletions cut 1 base from V and 0 bases from J, with 16 bases between. This CDR3 is built from 18 residues. The CDR3 loop is CASSQFPSGSLSYNEQFF. CDR3 sequence (DNA): TGCGCCAGCAGTCAATTCCCTTCCGGGTCACTCTCCTACAATGAGCAGTTCTTC.

This sequence joins TRBV19 and TRBJ1-5; TRBD1 matches 7 bases. CDR3 length: 15 residues. Germline CDR1 reads LNHDA; CDR2 reads SQIVND (reference sequence). V lost 9 bases to trimming and J lost 0 bases; unmatched junction nucleotides: 8. The CDR3 sequence: CARGPGQVSNQPQHF. The CDR3 DNA follows: TGTGCCAGAGGCCCAGGACAGGTTAGCAATCAGCCCCAGCATTTT. Full variable domain (outside the CDR3, taken from reference TRBV19 and TRBJ1-5): DGGITQSPKYLFRKEGQNVTLSCEQNLNHDAMYWYRQDPGQGLRLIYYSQIVNDFQKGDIAEGYSVSREKKESFPLTVTSAQKNPTAFYLCARGPGQVSNQPQHFGDGTRLSIL.

Concerning this clone itself: The identical CDR3 is also encoded by other nucleotide sequences in the sample. The V gene is TRBV9, the J gene TRBJ1-2; D is possibly TRBD1 (5 bases). There are 12 residues in the CDR3. Per germline, CDR1 SGDLS and CDR2 YYNGEE. V shed 2 bases and J shed 5 bases, with 7 bases lying between them. CDR3 residues: CASSVGGYGYTF. The CDR3 DNA sequence: TGTGCCAGCAGCGTGGGGGGGTATGGCTACACCTTC.

The rearrangement links TRBV12-5 to TRBJ1-1; tentative D call: TRBD1 (5 bases). The germline gives CDR1 LGHNT, CDR2 FRNRAP. V dropped 6 bases and J dropped 2 bases, with 13 bases sitting between them. The length of the CDR3 is 14 residues. The CDR3: CASGPTGTNTEAFF. The DNA for the CDR3 is TGTGCTAGTGGCCCAACAGGAACTAACACTGAAGCTTTCTTT.

This rearrangement joins TRBV6-6 to TRBJ1-2; 9 bases fit TRBD1. Germline trimming cut 6 bases from V and 4 bases from J; bases unmatched to any gene: 6. The length of the CDR3 is 14 residues. Germline CDR1 reads MNHNY; CDR2 reads SVGAGI (reference sequence). The CDR3 spells CASRPGTGPYGYTF. For the CDR3, the DNA is TGTGCCAGCAGGCCCGGGACAGGGCCCTATGGCTACACCTTC.

This clone was detected only once. This chain uses TRBV6-5 with TRBJ2-7; 8 bases match TRBD1. The germline V gene has CDR1 MNHEY and CDR2 SVGAGI. The CDR3 covers 15 residues. The J segment lost 4 bases and the V segment lost 7 bases, leaving 12 bases of the junction unmatched. CDR3 protein: CASTRGTGASYEQYV. CDR3 DNA: TGTGCCAGCACCCGTGGGACAGGCGCTTCTTACGAGCAGTACGTC.

This clone came up once. This sequence joins TRBV19 and TRBJ1-1; the D gene is possibly TRBD1 (5 bases). The CDR3 extends over 16 amino acids. CDR1 LNHDA and CDR2 SQIVND come from the germline V gene (reference sequence). Trimming stripped 2 bases from V and 4 bases from J, with 17 bases between. The DNA of the CDR3 is TGTGCCAGTAGTATACTGGGGGGATCGGTAGGCACTGAAGCTTTCTTT. The encoded protein is CASSILGGSVGTEAFF.

The rearrangement uses TRBV6-5 and TRBJ1-1; D gene ambiguous. Per germline, CDR1 MNHEY and CDR2 SVGAGI. The CDR3 loop spans 15 amino acids. The V gene lost 0 bases and the J gene lost 1 base, with 9 bases spanning the gap. CDR3 coding DNA: TGTGCCAGCAGTTACTCGACTGGAAGGAACACTGAAGCTTTCTTT. It translates to CASSYSTGRNTEAFF.

With respect to this clone: Other DNA sequences in this specimen translate into the identical CDR3. The genes are TRBV6-5 and TRBJ1-1; 7 positions agree with TRBD1. The junction had 0 bases not matched to a gene; V was cut back by 4 bases and J by 1 base. The CDR3 is made up of 13 amino acids. Germline-derived CDR1 and CDR2 are MNHEY and SVGAGI. The CDR3 region has the DNA TGTGCCAGCAGTTGGGACAGGAACACTGAAGCTTTCTTT. Translating it yields CASSWDRNTEAFF.